One sample yielded the 14 T cell receptor beta chains listed below, sequenced in a study of monozygotic twins with inflammatory bowel disease (dated by TCRdb to about 2019). The protocol used for the library was 5' RACE. Sequencing was performed on an Illumina HiSeq 2500. Following reprocessing of the reads by TCRdb, the data hold one row per CDR3 protein sequence and no DNA is available. The table for this sample lists about 330,000 distinct CDR3 sequences. The leading ten clones occupy around 2% of the sample. The material sequenced was blood. These receptors were taken from a human donor with ulcerative colitis or Crohn's disease, or a healthy co-twin of an affected twin (not recorded which).

This sequence joins TRBV2 and TRBJ2-7; as DNA is missing, the TRBD1 call by TCRdb cannot be tested. The CDR3 runs 12 residues. Germline CDR1 SNHLY, CDR2 FYNNEI. The CDR3 sequence: CASSEPPFTQYF.

The genes are TRBV19 and TRBJ2-2. The germline V gene has CDR1 LNHDA and CDR2 SQIVND (reference sequence). The CDR3 length is 14 residues. CDR3 residues: CASSPVGNTGELFF.

The chain combines TRBV6-1 with TRBJ2-3. Germline V gives CDR1 MNHNS, CDR2 SASEGT. The length of the CDR3 is 15 residues. The CDR3 region is CASSDAGWITDTQYF.

This chain links TRBV20-1 with TRBJ2-2; TCRdb returns TRBD1, unconfirmable since there is no DNA. This CDR3 is built from 13 residues. Germline V CDR1 and CDR2: DFQATT, SNEGSKA (reference sequence). CDR3 sequence: CSAYLGGAGELFF.

V and J are TRBV29-1 and TRBJ2-3; as DNA is missing, the TRBD1 call by TCRdb cannot be tested. The CDR3 length is 14 residues. In germline, CDR1 is SQVTM, CDR2 ANQGSEA. The CDR3 here is CSVDGGGLTDTQYF.

The chain couples TRBV5-1 to TRBJ2-3; TCRdb's D call of TRBD2 is untestable without DNA. The CDR3 loop spans 17 amino acids. Germline loops: CDR1 SGHRS, CDR2 YFSETQ. CDR3: CASSLVLAGDSTDTQYF.

The chain employs TRBV20-1 and TRBJ2-3; TCRdb returns TRBD1, unconfirmable since there is no DNA. The CDR3 sequence is 13 residues long. CDR1 and CDR2 (germline): DFQATT, SNEGSKA (reference sequence). The CDR3 loop reads CSAGVGGTDTQYF.

V is TRBV20-1 and J is TRBJ1-4; TCRdb's D call, TRBD1, is unchecked because there is no DNA. CDR1 and CDR2 from the germline V gene are DFQATT and SNEGSKA (reference sequence). This CDR3 has 15 amino acids. Here the CDR3 reads CSARPRGQTNEKLFF.

The chain uses TRBV20-1 and TRBJ1-5; as DNA is missing, the TRBD1 call by TCRdb cannot be tested. This CDR3 is built from 16 residues. Germline values: CDR1 DFQATT, CDR2 SNEGSKA (reference sequence). The CDR3 loop reads CSADERGGYSNQPQHF.

The chain combines TRBV12-3 or TRBV12-4 with TRBJ2-2; no DNA is available, so the TRBD1 call from TCRdb remains unchecked. This CDR3 region has 15 residues. CDR3 residues: CASKPGQGANGELFF.

This chain links TRBV5-1 with TRBJ2-3; TCRdb gives TRBD1 as the D gene, but with no DNA this cannot be confirmed. This CDR3 has 15 residues. Per germline, CDR1 SGHRS and CDR2 YFSETQ. CDR3 sequence reads: CASSSTVGATDTQYF.

The chain uses TRBV5-6 and TRBJ1-1; TCRdb proposes TRBD1, but this gene call is untestable without DNA. Germline assignment: CDR1 SGHDT and CDR2 YYEEEE. CDR3 size: 14 residues. CDR3: CASSLQGVGTEAFF.

The V call is TRBV12-3 or TRBV12-4, the J call TRBJ1-1; TCRdb proposes TRBD1, but this gene call is untestable without DNA. The CDR3 has 14 residues. This chain's CDR3 is CASNQRGALAEAFF.

The rearrangement joins TRBV6-1 to TRBJ2-3; there is no DNA to check the TCRdb D call of TRBD2. The CDR3 has 17 amino acids. Germline assignment: CDR1 MNHNS and CDR2 SASEGT. CDR3 region: CASSEAPLAGDYDTQYF.